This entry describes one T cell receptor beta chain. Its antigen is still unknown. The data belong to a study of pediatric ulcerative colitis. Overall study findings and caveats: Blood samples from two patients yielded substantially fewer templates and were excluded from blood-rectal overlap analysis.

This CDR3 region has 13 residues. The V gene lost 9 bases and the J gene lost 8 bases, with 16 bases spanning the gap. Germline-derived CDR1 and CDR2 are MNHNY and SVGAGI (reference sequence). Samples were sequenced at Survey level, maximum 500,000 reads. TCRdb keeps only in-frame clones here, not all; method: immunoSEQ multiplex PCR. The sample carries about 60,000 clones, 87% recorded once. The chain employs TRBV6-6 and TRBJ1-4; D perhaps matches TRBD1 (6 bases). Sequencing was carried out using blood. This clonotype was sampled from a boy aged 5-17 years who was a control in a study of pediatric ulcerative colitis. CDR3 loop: CASRGGMDEKLFF. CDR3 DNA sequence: TGTGCCAGTAGAGGGGGGATGGACGAAAAACTGTTTTTT.